The source of this T cell receptor (beta chain) is a study of blood T cell repertoires in COVID-19 (dated by TCRdb to 2018 to 2020). Study-wide context: Collaborator samples came from the United States, Italy and Spain and covered acute and convalescent phases of COVID-19. Where available, HLA class I and class II types were taken from metadata supplied by the sample provider and were not determined by assay-based typing. The dataset comprised deeply sampled blood TCRbeta repertoires from subjects exposed to, actively infected with, or recovered from COVID-19. The repertoires were released in a freely available public database intended as a resource for research on the immune response to SARS-CoV-2. The prospective study material was composed of cDNA or gDNA derived from T cells, B-cell-depleted T cells, or PBMCs. The samples were drawn from two sources: the first 160 participants of the ongoing ImmuneRACE study, and fewer than 1,500 subjects contributed by 6 global collaborators. The sample metadata nearly always contained a de-identified subject ID, COVID-19 status, age in years and sex. Study-wide conclusions, independent of this receptor: The amount of clinical and demographic metadata varied by source and participant and was provided uncurated.

The immunoSEQ Assay, a bias-controlled multiplex PCR, was used to amplify TCRbeta CDR3 regions from genomic DNA. Processing in the source paper ran as follows. Within the assay, amplification of reference gene primers was used to estimate how many nucleated cells each sample contained. Sequence reads were collapsed and filtered to measure the absolute abundance of every unique TCRbeta CDR3 rearrangement. For each sample, productive Simpson clonality was calculated as the square root of Simpson's diversity index over productive rearrangements. TCRdb mirrors the immuneACCESS table, restricted to in-frame sequences. Some clones are absent from its copies; in checked studies, under half trace to an unresolved V gene, and the reason for the others is unknown. D and trimming were read from the DNA, whereas the V and J calls and clone size are those reported in that table. This sample holds around 450,000 clones; about nine tenths were observed only once. The ten largest clones capture about 0.7% of the sample.

In the prospective study, participants were 18 to 89 years old, resided in about two dozen geographic areas of the United States, and were enrolled through a virtual design. Cohort assignment in the prospective study relied on participant-reported clinical history from a screening survey and a study questionnaire. Recovered participants in ImmuneRACE Cohort 3 were defined as having two consecutive negative NP/OP PCR tests, clearance from a healthcare professional, or resolution of symptoms. In the prospective study, whole blood, serum and a nasopharyngeal or oropharyngeal swab were collected from each participant by mobile phlebotomists. Prospective study participants could optionally give additional blood draws and questionnaires over an approximately 2-month period. Blood samples from the prospective study were shipped frozen or at room temperature prior to DNA extraction. Per the germline V gene, MNHEY is the CDR1 and SVGAGI is the CDR2. The CDR3 starts with the cysteine, ends with the phenylalanine, and has 14 residues. Only the CDR3 region is kept as DNA, spanning 42 bases read in frame from base 1. The germline V and J ends show losses of 7 bases and 3 bases respectively, and no gene match explains 5 bases of the junction.

For this clone: Its antigen is still unknown. No base qualities exist here, and no much larger clone lies one base off it.

Recombination linked TRBV6-5 to TRBJ2-7, with 11 central nucleotides matching TRBD1. This clonotype was obtained from a woman aged 18-29 years who had recovered from COVID-19. The sequenced sample consisted of PBMCs or T cells enriched from blood (not recorded which). The sequenced DNA is TGTGCCAGCACCTGGGACAGGGGGTACTACGAGCAGTACTTC. This encodes CASTWDRGYYEQYF.